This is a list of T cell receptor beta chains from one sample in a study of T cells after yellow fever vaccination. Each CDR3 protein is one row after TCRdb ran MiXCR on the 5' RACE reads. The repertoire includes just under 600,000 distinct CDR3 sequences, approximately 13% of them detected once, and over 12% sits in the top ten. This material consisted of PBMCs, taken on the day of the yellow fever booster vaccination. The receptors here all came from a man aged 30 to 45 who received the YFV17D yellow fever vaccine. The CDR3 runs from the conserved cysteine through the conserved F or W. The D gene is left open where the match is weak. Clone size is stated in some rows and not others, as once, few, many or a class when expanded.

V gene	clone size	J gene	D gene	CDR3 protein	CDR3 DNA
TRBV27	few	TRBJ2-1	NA	CASRSLGGGSSYNEQFF	TGTGCCAGCAGGTCTCTGGGGGGCGGGAGCTCCTACAATGAGCAGTTCTTC
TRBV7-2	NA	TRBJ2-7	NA	CASSQSHEQYF	TGTGCCAGCAGCCAAAGTCACGAGCAGTACTTC
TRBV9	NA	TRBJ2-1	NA	CASSVVATELAGQFF	TGTGCCAGCAGCGTAGTAGCTACAGAGTTGGCGGGGCAGTTCTTC
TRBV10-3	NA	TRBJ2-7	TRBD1	CAISEPGQGYEQYF	TGTGCCATCAGTGAACCGGGACAGGGGTACGAGCAGTACTTC
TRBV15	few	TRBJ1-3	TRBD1	CATSKDRVPGNTIYF	TGTGCCACCAGCAAGGACAGGGTCCCTGGAAACACCATATATTTT
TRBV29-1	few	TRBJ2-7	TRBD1	CSARGSGDRGINEQYF	TGCAGCGCCCGAGGGTCCGGGGACAGGGGCATCAACGAGCAGTACTTC
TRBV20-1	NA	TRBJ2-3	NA	CSARDWGDNTDTQYF	TGCAGTGCTAGAGATTGGGGAGACAACACAGATACGCAGTATTTT
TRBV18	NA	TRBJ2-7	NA	CASSPNFYEQYF	TGTGCCAGCTCTCCGAACTTTTACGAGCAGTACTTC
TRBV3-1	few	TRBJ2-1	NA	CASSQNQAEPQFF	TGTGCCAGCAGCCAAAATCAAGCGGAGCCTCAGTTCTTC
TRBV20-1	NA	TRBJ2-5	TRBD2	CSAAGLAGLTAETQYF	TGCAGTGCTGCAGGACTAGCGGGCCTAACTGCAGAGACCCAGTACTTC
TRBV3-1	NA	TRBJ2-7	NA	CASGGYYEQYF	TGTGCCAGCGGGGGTTACTACGAGCAGTACTTC
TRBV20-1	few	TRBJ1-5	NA	CSAMPPQGRNQPQHF	TGCAGTGCAATGCCACCACAGGGACGCAATCAGCCCCAGCATTTT
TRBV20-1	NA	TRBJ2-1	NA	CSAATGRGEQFF	TGCAGTGCGGCTACGGGGCGTGGTGAGCAGTTCTTC
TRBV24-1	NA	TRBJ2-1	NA	CATSDFIGDNEQFF	TGTGCCACCAGTGATTTTATTGGAGACAATGAGCAGTTCTTC
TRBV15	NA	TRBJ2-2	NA	CATSFEAGTGELFF	TGTGCCACCAGCTTCGAGGCGGGCACCGGGGAGCTGTTTTTT
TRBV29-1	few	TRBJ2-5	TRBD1	CSAGTGGSSAETQYF	TGCAGCGCAGGGACAGGGGGTTCGTCCGCAGAGACCCAGTACTTC